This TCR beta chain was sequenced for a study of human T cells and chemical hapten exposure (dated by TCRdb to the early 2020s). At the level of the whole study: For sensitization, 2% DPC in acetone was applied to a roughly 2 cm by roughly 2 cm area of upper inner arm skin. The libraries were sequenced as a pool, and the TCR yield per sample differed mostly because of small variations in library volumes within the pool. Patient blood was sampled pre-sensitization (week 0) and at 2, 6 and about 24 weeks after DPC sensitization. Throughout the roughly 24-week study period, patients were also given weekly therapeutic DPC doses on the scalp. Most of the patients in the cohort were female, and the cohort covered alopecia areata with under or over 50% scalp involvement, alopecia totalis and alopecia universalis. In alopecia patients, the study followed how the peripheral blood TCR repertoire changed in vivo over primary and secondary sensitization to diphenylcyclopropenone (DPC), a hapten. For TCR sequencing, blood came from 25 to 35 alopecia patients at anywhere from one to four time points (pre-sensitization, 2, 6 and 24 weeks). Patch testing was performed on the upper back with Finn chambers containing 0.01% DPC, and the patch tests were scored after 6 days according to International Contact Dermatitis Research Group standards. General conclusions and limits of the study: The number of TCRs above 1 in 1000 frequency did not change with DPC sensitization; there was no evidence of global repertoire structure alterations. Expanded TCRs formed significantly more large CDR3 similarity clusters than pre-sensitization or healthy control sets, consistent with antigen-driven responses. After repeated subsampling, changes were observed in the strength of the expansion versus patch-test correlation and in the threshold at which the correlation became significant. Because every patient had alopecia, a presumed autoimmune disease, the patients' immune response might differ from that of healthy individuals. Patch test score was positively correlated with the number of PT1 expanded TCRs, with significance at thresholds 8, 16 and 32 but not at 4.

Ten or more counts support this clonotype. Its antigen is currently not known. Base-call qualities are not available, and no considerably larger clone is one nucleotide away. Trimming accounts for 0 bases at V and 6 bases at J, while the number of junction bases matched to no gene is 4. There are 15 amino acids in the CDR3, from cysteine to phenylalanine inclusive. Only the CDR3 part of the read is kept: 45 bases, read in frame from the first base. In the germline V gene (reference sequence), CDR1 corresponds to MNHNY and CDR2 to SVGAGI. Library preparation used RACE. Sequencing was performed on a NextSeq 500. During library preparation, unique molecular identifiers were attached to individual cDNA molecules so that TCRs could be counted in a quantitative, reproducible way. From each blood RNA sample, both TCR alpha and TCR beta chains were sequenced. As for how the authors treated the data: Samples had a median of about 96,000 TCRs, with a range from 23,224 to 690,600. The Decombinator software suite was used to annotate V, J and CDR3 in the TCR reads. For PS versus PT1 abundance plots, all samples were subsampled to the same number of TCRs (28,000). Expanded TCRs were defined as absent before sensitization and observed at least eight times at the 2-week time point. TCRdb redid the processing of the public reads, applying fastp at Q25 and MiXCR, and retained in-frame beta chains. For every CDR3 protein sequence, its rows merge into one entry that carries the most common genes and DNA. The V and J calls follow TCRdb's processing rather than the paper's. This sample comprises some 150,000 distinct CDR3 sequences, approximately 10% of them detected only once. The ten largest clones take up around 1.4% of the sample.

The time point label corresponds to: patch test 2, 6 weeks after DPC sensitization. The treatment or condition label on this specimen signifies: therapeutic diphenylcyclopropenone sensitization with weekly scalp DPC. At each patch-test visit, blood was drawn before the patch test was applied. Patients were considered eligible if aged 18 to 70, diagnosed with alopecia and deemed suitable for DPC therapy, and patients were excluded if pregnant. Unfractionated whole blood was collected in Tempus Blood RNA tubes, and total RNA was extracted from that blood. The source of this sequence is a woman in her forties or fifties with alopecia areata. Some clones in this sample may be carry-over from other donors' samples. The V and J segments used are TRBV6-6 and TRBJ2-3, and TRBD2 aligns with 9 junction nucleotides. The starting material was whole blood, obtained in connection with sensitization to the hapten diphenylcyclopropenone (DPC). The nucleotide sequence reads TGTGCCAGCAGTTACTCGTTAGCGGGAGTTGATACGCAGTATTTT. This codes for CASSYSLAGVDTQYF.